Each of the 19 T cell receptor beta chains below was sequenced from the same sample in a study of T cell repertoires in cytomegalovirus infection. TCRdb reanalysed the reads using MiXCR and keeps one entry per CDR3 protein. The sample holds 80,000 or so distinct CDR3 sequences, approximately 42% seen once. These TCRs are of unknown antigen specificity. Sequences were derived from CD8+ T cells from cultured PBMCs, sampled from culture after CMV antigen stimulation. Receptors were obtained from a human donor in good health (CMV status not recorded). Some clones in this sample may be carry-over from other donors' samples.

This clonotype has a single count. The chain employs TRBV28 and TRBJ1-3, with 8 positions matching TRBD1. The CDR3 spans 15 residues. Trimming cost V 2 bases and J 0 bases; bases outside gene matches: 0. Germline loops: CDR1 MDHEN, CDR2 SYDVKM. CDR3 in DNA: TGTGCCAGCAGTTTAACAGGGGGCTCTGGAAACACCATATATTTT. It translates to CASSLTGGSGNTIYF.

This clonotype was seen a handful of times. The chain employs TRBV20-1 and TRBJ2-1; D is perhaps TRBD1 (5 bases). The germline V and J ends were trimmed by 6 bases and 0 bases, with 12 bases remaining between them. Germline V gene sequence: CDR1 DFQATT, CDR2 SNEGSKA (reference sequence). The CDR3 has 14 amino acids. CDR3 nucleotides: TGCAGTGCCAATGACAGATCCTCCTACAATGAGCAGTTCTTC. The encoded protein is CSANDRSSYNEQFF.

The J gene is TRBJ2-7, the V gene TRBV12-3 or TRBV12-4; no firm D call. The CDR3 extends over 13 amino acids. V gave up 3 bases and J gave up 7 bases, with 13 bases separating them. Here the CDR3 reads CASSFGRYLEQYF. The CDR3 DNA reads TGTGCCAGCAGTTTCGGTCGGTATCTTGAGCAGTACTTC.

J is TRBJ2-7 and V is TRBV6-2 or TRBV6-3; D is undetermined. V dropped 2 bases and J dropped 2 bases, with 7 bases sitting between them. Looked up from germline, CDR1 is MNHEY and CDR2 is SVGEGT. The CDR3 is made up of 13 amino acids. The CDR3 spells CASSYVLTYEQYF. CDR3 nucleotide sequence: TGTGCCAGCAGTTACGTCTTAACCTACGAGCAGTACTTC.

A few counts support this clonotype. This chain links TRBV7-6 with TRBJ2-1, with a tentative D call TRBD2 (7 bases). Trimming left V 8 bases short and J 7 bases short, with 18 bases between. Germline V lookup: CDR1 SGHVS, CDR2 FNYEAQ. The CDR3 sequence is 14 residues long. The chain's CDR3 is CASGQGGGLNEQFF. DNA of the CDR3: TGTGCCAGCGGTCAAGGGGGGGGTTTGAATGAGCAGTTCTTC.

The chain uses TRBV2 and TRBJ2-3; maybe TRBD1 (5 bases). CDR1 SNHLY and CDR2 FYNNEI come from the germline V gene. The CDR3 consists of 15 residues. V lost 1 base and J 0 bases, leaving 8 bases between the germline ends. CDR3 nucleotide sequence: TGTGCCAGCAGTGAAGACCAGGGAAGCACAGATACGCAGTATTTT. It specifies CASSEDQGSTDTQYF.

The chain recombines TRBV11-1 with TRBJ2-1; tentatively, D is TRBD1 or TRBD2 (5 bases each). The V gene lost 0 bases and the J gene lost 5 bases, with 14 bases spanning the gap. In germline, CDR1 is SGHAT, CDR2 FQDESV (reference sequence). CDR3 size: 16 residues. Written as DNA, the CDR3 is TGTGCCAGCAGCTTAGCGGGGGTCGGGGTGAACAATGAGCAGTTCTTC. This encodes CASSLAGVGVNNEQFF.

CDR3 coding DNA: TGCGCCAGCAGCCAAGTAATGCAGAAGAACACTGAAGCTTTCTTT. Protein product: CASSQVMQKNTEAFF. The V gene is TRBV4-1, the J gene TRBJ1-1; D unclear. In germline, CDR1 is MGHRA, CDR2 YSYEKL. V lost 1 base, J lost 1 base, and 10 bases lay in between. CDR3 length: 15 residues.

This rearrangement joins TRBV12-3 or TRBV12-4 to TRBJ2-1, with 7 nucleotides matching TRBD2. This CDR3 contains 17 residues. V dropped 1 base and J dropped 5; count of bases not matched to a gene: 11. The CDR3 sequence: CASSLGRRAGPDNEQFF. The CDR3 region has the DNA TGTGCCAGCAGTTTAGGGCGGCGAGCGGGGCCGGACAATGAGCAGTTCTTC.

This clonotype was recorded a few times. The gene calls are TRBV6-1 and TRBJ1-4; the D gene is possibly TRBD1 (5 bases). Per the germline V gene, CDR1 is MNHNS and CDR2 is SASEGT. The CDR3 length is 18 residues. V was trimmed by 3 bases and J by 5 bases, leaving 22 bases between them. This CDR3 reads CASSDEVFGGQPNEKLFF. The CDR3, as DNA: TGTGCCAGCAGTGACGAGGTGTTCGGGGGTCAGCCAAATGAAAAACTGTTTTTT.

This clonotype was observed a handful of times. The chain employs TRBV19 and TRBJ1-2; unclear D gene. Germline lookup yields CDR1 LNHDA and CDR2 SQIVND (reference sequence). This CDR3 has 12 residues. Trimming left V 10 bases short and J 6 bases short, with 15 bases between. As DNA, the CDR3 is TGTGCCACCCCCTCCCCGGGGAATGGCTACACCTTC. It encodes CATPSPGNGYTF.

The V gene is TRBV7-3, the J gene TRBJ1-1; D may be TRBD1 (5 bases). Germline CDR1 SGHTA, CDR2 FQGTGA. V was pared by 8 bases and J by 7 bases, with 17 bases between. The CDR3 covers 13 residues. The CDR3 loop is CASAAGPNLEAFF. The DNA of the CDR3 is TGTGCCAGCGCTGCAGGGCCGAACCTTGAAGCTTTCTTT.

This clonotype was detected a few times. This chain joins TRBV7-9 and TRBJ2-3; no clear D. Trimming pared 4 bases from V and 4 bases from J, leaving 12 bases between. Germline loops: CDR1 SEHNR, CDR2 FQNEAQ (reference sequence). This CDR3 comprises 14 residues. The CDR3 loop is CASSYQLTADTQYF. Here the CDR3 DNA reads TGTGCCAGCAGCTACCAACTGACGGCAGATACGCAGTATTTT.

The chain combines TRBV19 with TRBJ1-2; D remains unclear. Germline lookup yields CDR1 LNHDA and CDR2 SQIVND (reference sequence). The ends were cut back, 3 bases at V and 0 bases at J, with 11 bases in the middle. This CDR3 contains 15 residues. In DNA form, the CDR3 reads TGTGCCAGTAGTATCGTGAAGGGAACTAACTATGGCTACACCTTC. Translated: CASSIVKGTNYGYTF.

A word on this clonotype: One base away lies a much larger clone, so this may be a sequencing read error. In DNA, the CDR3 is TGTGCCAGCAGCAGAACGAGGAGAGGGGGTGTAGATACGCAGTATTTT. This codes for CASSRTRRGGVDTQYF. V is TRBV7-2 and J is TRBJ2-3; tentative D call: TRBD1 (6 bases). The CDR3 is made up of 16 amino acids. CDR1 and CDR2 from the germline V gene are SGHTA and FQGNSA. The V gene lost 5 bases and the J gene lost 5 bases, with 20 bases spanning the gap.

The gene calls are TRBV7-9 and TRBJ2-3, with a possible D match to TRBD1 (6 bases). The CDR3 contains 13 residues. The ends were cut back, 2 bases at V and 4 bases at J, with 7 bases in the middle. In germline, CDR1 is SEHNR, CDR2 FQNEAQ (reference sequence). The chain's CDR3 is CASSLTGSDTQYF. The CDR3 DNA sequence: TGTGCCAGCAGCTTAACAGGGTCAGATACGCAGTATTTT.

This clonotype has ten or more counts. This rearrangement joins TRBV6-5 to TRBJ1-2; 8 bases line up with TRBD1. Germline V gives CDR1 MNHEY, CDR2 SVGAGI. CDR3 length: 16 residues. Trimming at V came to 2 bases and at J to 3 bases, leaving 8 bases not matched to a gene. CDR3 nucleotides: TGTGCCAGCAGTTACGGACCGGACAGGGCAGACTATGGCTACACCTTC. Its protein is CASSYGPDRADYGYTF.

In DNA, the CDR3 is TGTGCCAGCGCTCTTGCCAATGAGCAGTTCTTC. Its translation: CASALANEQFF. V gene TRBV6-8 combines with J gene TRBJ2-1; D is undetermined. This CDR3 contains 11 residues. Germline lookup yields CDR1 MNHGY and CDR2 SAAAGT. The ends were cut back, 8 bases at V and 6 bases at J, with 8 bases in the middle.

The sample holds many counts of this clonotype. The chain combines TRBV7-2 with TRBJ1-4; no definite D call. The CDR3 runs 16 residues. Trimming shortened V by 0 bases and J by 4 bases, and 12 bases separated the two germline ends. The germline V gene has CDR1 SGHTA and CDR2 FQGNSA. The CDR3: CASSLADTRGNEKLFF. The CDR3 DNA is TGTGCCAGCAGCTTAGCCGATACTCGGGGTAATGAAAAACTGTTTTTT.